This TCR beta chain appears in the sequencing data of a study of blood T cell repertoires in COVID-19. The CDR3 runs to 15 residues. Per germline, CDR1 SGHTA and CDR2 FQGNSA. J lost 5 bases, V lost 3 bases, and 7 bases had no gene match. Method: immunoSEQ multiplex PCR; TCRdb's copy keeps in-frame clones and lacks some. Of nearly 25,000 clones listed, about 88% are singletons. This clone was detected once. This clonotype was obtained from a man in his 70s with acute or convalescent COVID-19. The specimen sequenced was peripheral blood. The chain carries TRBV7-2 and TRBJ2-5; 9 bases are a match to TRBD2. This CDR3 is CASSLNSGGFETQYF. The CDR3, as DNA: TGTGCCAGCAGCTTGAATAGCGGGGGTTTTGAGACCCAGTACTTC.